The 20 T cell receptor beta chains given below trace back to one sample, sequenced in a study of blood T cell repertoires in COVID-19. The assay was immunoSEQ multiplex PCR, and TCRdb's table has in-frame clones only and misses some. The table includes 110,000 or so clones, approximately 87% detected once. The sample comprised peripheral blood. These receptors all stem from a woman between 45 and 65 years old with acute or convalescent COVID-19.

The rearrangement links TRBV21-1 to TRBJ2-4; TRBD1, as called in the table, went unchecked against the DNA. TRBV21-1 counts as a pseudogene. The CDR3 contains 18 residues. The CDR3 bases are TGTGCCAGCAGCAAAGACGTGACAGGGGGAATAGCCAAAAACATTCAGTACTTC. Protein: CASSKDVTGGIAKNIQYF.

The V and J genes are TRBV19 and TRBJ1-1; the match to TRBD1 covers 7 bases. The CDR3 is made up of 16 amino acids. The trim removed 3 bases at V and 7 bases at J, leaving 14 bases unmatched. Germline V gene lookup returns CDR1 LNHDA and CDR2 SQIVND (reference sequence). CDR3 protein: CASSMKRGVQGREAFF. CDR3 nucleotide sequence: TGTGCCAGTAGTATGAAGAGGGGGGTACAGGGGCGTGAAGCTTTCTTT.

The CDR3 bases are TGTGCCAGCAGTCTCGGGTATATAGATACGCAGTATTTT. It specifies CASSLGYIDTQYF. The chain employs TRBV27 and TRBJ2-3; D is unresolved. V lost 5 bases, J lost 5 bases, and 11 bases lay in between. Germline V gene data show CDR1 as MNHEY and CDR2 as SMNVEV (reference sequence). The CDR3 is 13 residues long.

V usage is TRBV12-3 or TRBV12-4 and J usage is TRBJ2-7; a possible D gene is TRBD2 (6 bases). V was shortened by 5 bases and J by 4 bases, with 12 bases between the two germline ends. The CDR3 runs to 13 residues. CDR3 sequence (DNA): TGTGCCAGCAGTCTGGGACTCCCTTACGAGCAGTACTTC. This codes for CASSLGLPYEQYF.

The sample holds one count of this clone. The chain combines TRBV11-2 with TRBJ2-5, with 7 bases fitting TRBD1. Germline V gives CDR1 SGHAT, CDR2 FQNNGV. The CDR3 sequence is 16 residues long. With V trimmed by 6 bases and J by 7 bases, 17 bases remained unmatched. The CDR3 is CASRSLRTGVLWTQYF. The CDR3 DNA reads as TGTGCCAGCAGGTCACTACGAACAGGGGTGCTATGGACCCAGTACTTC. Drawing the rest from reference TRBV11-2 and TRBJ2-5, the complete variable domain is EAGVAQSPRYKIIEKRQSVAFWCNPISGHATLYWYQQILGQGPKLLIQFQNNGVVDDSQLPKDRFSAERLKGVDSTLKIQPAKLEDSAVYLCASRSLRTGVLWTQYFGPGTRLLVL.

Only one count was recorded for this clone. CDR3 nucleotides: TGTGCCTGGAGTGTACAAGGGGCGCAGAGCTATGGCTACACCTTC. This encodes CAWSVQGAQSYGYTF. V usage is TRBV30 and J usage is TRBJ1-2; possibly TRBD1 for D (5 bases). Germline lookup yields CDR1 GTSNPN and CDR2 SVGIG (reference sequence). The length of the CDR3 is 15 residues. The V end was cut by 0 bases, the J end by 4 bases, with 15 bases between.

V usage is TRBV27 and J usage is TRBJ2-7; 7 bases map to TRBD1. The CDR3 runs to 14 residues. V dropped 2 bases and J dropped 7; count of bases not matched to a gene: 8. Germline V lookup: CDR1 MNHEY, CDR2 SMNVEV (reference sequence). CDR3 region: CASSLIQGNYEQYF. The CDR3 DNA sequence: TGTGCCAGCAGTTTAATACAGGGGAATTATGAGCAGTACTTC.

The CDR3 DNA is TGCGCCAGCCGAGGGGACAGTCCCCTGGGTGGGGCCAACGTCCTGACTTTC. Translated, it gives CASRGDSPLGGANVLTF. V is TRBV5-1 and J is TRBJ2-6, with 7 nucleotides matching TRBD1. The CDR3 has 17 residues. CDR1 is SGHRS, CDR2 YFSETQ, per germline. The V and J ends lost 7 bases and 3 bases, in that order; junction bases with no gene match: 13. Based on the CDR3 plus reference TRBV5-1 and TRBJ2-6, the full variable domain is KAGVTQTPRYLIKTRGQQVTLSCSPISGHRSVSWYQQTPGQGLQFLFEYFSETQRNKGNFPGRFSGRQFSNSRSEMNVSTLELGDSALYLCASRGDSPLGGANVLTFGAGSRLTVL.

This clone was detected once. The V and J genes are TRBV28 and TRBJ1-2, with TRBD1 identical over 8 bases. J gave up 3 bases and V 5 bases, and 5 bases lay outside the gene matches. Germline assignment: CDR1 MDHEN and CDR2 SYDVKM. The CDR3 sequence is 14 residues long. The CDR3 reads CASSQGAAYYGYTF. Written as DNA, the CDR3 is TGTGCCAGCAGTCAGGGGGCGGCCTACTATGGCTACACCTTC.

The sample holds many counts of this clone. The chain joins TRBV9 to TRBJ2-1, with 9 bases fitting TRBD1. CDR3 length: 15 amino acids. Germline-derived CDR1 and CDR2 are SGDLS and YYNGEE. With 4 bases clipped from V and 4 bases from J, the junction kept 6 bases outside the gene matches. CDR3 DNA sequence: TGTGCCAGCAGCCCCGGGACAGGGTTTTACAATGAGCAGTTCTTC. Amino acids: CASSPGTGFYNEQFF.

The chain couples TRBV10-3 to TRBJ2-3; D might be TRBD1 (6 bases). V was cut by 11 bases and J by 4 bases, with 10 bases left in between. CDR3 length equals 11 residues. CDR1 is ENHRY and CDR2 is SYGVKD in the germline V gene. CDR3 DNA: TGTGCCTCCCAGGGGTCAGATACGCAGTATTTT. Translated, it gives CASQGSDTQYF.

Only a few counts were recorded for this clone. The V call is TRBV20-1, the J call TRBJ2-7, with 8 bases lining up with TRBD2. CDR3 length: 15 residues. CDR1 is DFQATT, CDR2 SNEGSKA, per germline (reference sequence). V lost 3 bases, J lost 2 bases, and 9 bases stayed unmatched. CDR3 residues: CSASDPAGDPYEQYF. In DNA, the CDR3 is TGCAGTGCTAGTGACCCAGCGGGGGACCCCTACGAGCAGTACTTC.

This clone has only one observation. The chain links TRBV19 to TRBJ1-2, with TRBD1 identical over 7 bases. Per the germline V gene, CDR1 is LNHDA and CDR2 is SQIVND (reference sequence). The CDR3 has 15 amino acids. V gave up 1 base and J gave up 1 base; unmatched junction bases: 3. The DNA of the CDR3 is TGTGCCAGTAGTATAGGGGGACAGTTTAACTATGGCTACACCTTC. Protein product: CASSIGGQFNYGYTF.

The chain carries TRBV5-1 and TRBJ2-6; possibly TRBD1 for D (5 bases). Germline V gene data show CDR1 as SGHRS and CDR2 as YFSETQ. The CDR3 has 15 amino acids. Trimming cost V 4 bases and J 0 bases, with 8 bases left between them. CDR3 nucleotides: TGCGCCAGCAGCCTTCAGGGCTCTGGGGCCAACGTCCTGACTTTC. Protein product: CASSLQGSGANVLTF.

CDR3 residues: CASSQELQGAYGYTF. CDR3 DNA: TGCGCCAGCAGCCAAGAACTCCAGGGGGCGTATGGCTACACCTTC. The chain recombines TRBV4-3 with TRBJ1-2; 8 bases agree with TRBD1. The V and J ends lost 0 bases and 5 bases, in that order; junction bases with no gene match: 5. The CDR3 consists of 15 residues. Looked up from germline, CDR1 is LGHNA and CDR2 is YSLEER.

This chain uses TRBV21-1 with TRBJ1-1. TRBV21-1 is described as a pseudogene. The CDR3 is 13 amino acids. The CDR3 region is CASEDPLNTEAFF. DNA of the CDR3: TGTGCCAGTGAGGATCCCCTGAACACTGAAGCTTTCTTT.

This rearrangement joins TRBV6-5 to TRBJ1-4; D possibly corresponds to TRBD1 (6 bases). Trimming took 5 bases from V and 9 from J, leaving 13 bases between them. From germline, CDR1 is MNHEY and CDR2 SVGAGI. There are 13 residues in the CDR3. The CDR3, as DNA: TGTGCCAGCAGTCAACCGGGGGGGCAAAAACTGTTTTTT. It codes for CASSQPGGQKLFF.

The CDR3 DNA reads as TGTGCCAGCAGTGAAGGGGAGGGGAATACTGAAGCTTTCTTT. Translating gives CASSEGEGNTEAFF. The chain couples TRBV2 to TRBJ1-1; D may be TRBD1 (5 bases). Germline V lookup: CDR1 SNHLY, CDR2 FYNNEI. V was clipped by 1 base and J by 5 bases, with 11 bases between them. The CDR3 contains 14 residues.

The gene calls are TRBV20-1 and TRBJ1-2; D gene ambiguous. V was clipped by 3 bases and J by 9 bases, with 17 bases between them. Germline-derived CDR1 and CDR2 are DFQATT and SNEGSKA (reference sequence). The CDR3 is 13 amino acids. The CDR3 DNA is TGCAGTGCTAGTCCCGACACCACCCGTAGCTACACCTTC. This codes for CSASPDTTRSYTF.

This clone was picked up a small number of times. The rearrangement links TRBV19 to TRBJ1-2; 7 nucleotides match TRBD1. Germline trimming cut 6 bases from V and 4 bases from J; bases unmatched to any gene: 8. The CDR3 loop spans 14 amino acids. The germline V gene encodes CDR1 LNHDA and CDR2 SQIVND (reference sequence). The CDR3 reads CASSNTGDGYGYTF. The CDR3 DNA sequence: TGTGCCAGTAGCAACACAGGGGACGGCTATGGCTACACCTTC.